Reported below is one T cell receptor (beta chain). This sample was taken from a study of blood T cell repertoires in COVID-19. Looking at the study overall: Samples of COVID-19 (acute and convalescent) were obtained from the United States, Italy and Spain. The cDNA or gDNA used as material had been derived from T cells, B-cell-depleted T cells, or PBMCs.

Original analysis: By means of reference gene primer amplification, nucleated cell counts were estimated. Generated by immunoSEQ multiplex PCR, the TCRdb table keeps only in-frame clones and is missing some. V, J and clone size are those of that table, while D and trimming were read from the DNA. The sample shows 30,000 to 45,000 clones, roughly 86% of them seen only once. J was trimmed by 9 bases and V by 5 bases; bases with no gene match: 10. The CDR3 consists of 13 residues. The sample comprised peripheral blood. J is TRBJ2-7 and V is TRBV12-3 or TRBV12-4; 7 nucleotides match TRBD2. The clonotype comes from a human donor in a cohort sampled during active COVID-19. The CDR3 region is CASSPSGRLGQYF. For the CDR3, the DNA is TGTGCCAGCAGTCCTAGCGGAAGGCTAGGGCAGTACTTC.